This is a list of T cell receptor beta chains from one sample in a study of T cell changes during pregnancy in multiple sclerosis. Data came from immunoSEQ multiplex PCR; TCRdb stores just in-frame clones and leaves some out. The data show more than 40,000 clones, 80% to 90% seen once. The source was CD4+ T cells from peripheral blood mononuclear cells, collected in the first trimester of pregnancy. These receptors were taken from a female donor with multiple sclerosis, enrolled in a pregnancy study. Each CDR3 is given without its conserved first and last residue. The size field is filled for only some rows; it gives once, few, many or a size class.

v_gene	j_gene	abundance	CDR3aa
TRBV7-9	TRBJ2-7	-	ASSLASGATYEQY
TRBV29-1	TRBJ2-7	-	SASGTSGAYEQY
TRBV9	TRBJ2-1	-	ASSATSGTYNEQF
TRBV18	TRBJ2-2	-	ASSVISLNTGELF
TRBV30	TRBJ1-5	once	AWSVRGGVGNQPQH
TRBV28	TRBJ1-2	once	ASSLSNYGYT
TRBV5-1	TRBJ2-2	-	ASSLGPSGITGELF
TRBV11-2	TRBJ2-3	-	ASSPQGLTDTQY
TRBV4-3	TRBJ2-3	-	ASSHPGLAGAGDTQY
TRBV19	TRBJ1-1	-	ASRDRLGAEAF
TRBV19	TRBJ2-5	-	ASSPGQGAEETQY
TRBV15	TRBJ2-7	-	ATSRGWTSGIYEQY
TRBV7-9	TRBJ2-3	-	ASSLDRGYRADTQY
TRBV7-2	TRBJ2-5	once	ASSLSGIQETQY
TRBV19	TRBJ1-1	-	ASSIPGSPVRTEAF
TRBV29-1	TRBJ2-3	-	SVEDRVAGAVDTQY
TRBV5-6	TRBJ2-1	few	ASSLAGGAGNEQF
TRBV7-8	TRBJ2-7	-	ASSAQTGGLSYEQY
TRBV7-2	TRBJ2-7	-	ASSLPLGSGVYEQY
TRBV5-1	TRBJ2-5	-	ASSLTSGQETQY
TRBV19	TRBJ2-3	-	ASSMGGLAGVDTQY
TRBV5-5	TRBJ1-5	-	ASSRTGGSGQPQH
TRBV7-2	TRBJ1-2	-	ASSLDRIEGGYT
TRBV28	TRBJ2-2	-	ASSLLGTSGNTGELF
TRBV13	TRBJ2-7	-	ASSFRDKDVEQY
TRBV18	TRBJ2-1	-	ASSPQGLAGGNRGEQF
TRBV27	TRBJ2-2	-	ASRLAGNFAGELF
TRBV5-6	TRBJ2-7	-	ASSPQGRAHEQY
TRBV27	TRBJ2-5	-	ASRLKREGLKETQY
TRBV5-6	TRBJ2-7	-	ASSPGTILYEQY
TRBV7-7	TRBJ2-2	-	ASSSTSTGELF
TRBV28	TRBJ1-2	-	ASSLPLGQDYGYT
TRBV4-1	TRBJ2-2	-	ASSQVGLAENTGELF
TRBV27	TRBJ2-5	-	ASSMTSGRADKETQY
TRBV6-5	TRBJ2-7	-	ASSGLGGPYEQY
TRBV5-1	TRBJ2-1	-	ASSLSASGSNEQF
TRBV5-1	TRBJ2-1	once	ASSRPGDEQF